Reported below is one T cell receptor beta chain. Its antigen is as yet unknown. The use of a sample-barcoded 5' primer and a J-beta primer mix characterized a second PCR of about 7 to 12 cycles. One entry per CDR3 protein results from TCRdb running MiXCR on the 5' RACE reads. The table lists almost 800,000 distinct CDR3 sequences, 58% of them singletons. The sample is drawn from a study of blood T cells in healthy people across ages. Study outcomes and limitations: Investigators treated diversity estimates from one million T cells as underestimates. Older age went with lower TCR beta diversity per million T cells, in a roughly linear way. Any conclusive comparison of naive versus antigen-experienced cells was prevented by using unsorted PBMCs.

V was trimmed by 3 bases and J by 4 bases, leaving 10 bases between them. CDR3 size: 13 residues. CDR1 and CDR2 from the germline V gene are DFQATT and SNEGSKA (reference sequence). This sequence was found in a man aged 30 to 45 in good health. The sequenced sample was blood. The chain uses TRBV20-1 and TRBJ2-1, with D maybe TRBD1 (6 bases). Here the CDR3 reads CSARGAEYNEQFF. CDR3 in DNA: TGCAGTGCTAGGGGGGCAGAGTACAATGAGCAGTTCTTC.